The 5 T cell receptor beta chains below were found in one sample sequenced in a study of T-cell reconstitution after alpha-beta-depleted transplantation in children. This sample's TCRbeta library carried unique molecular identifier barcodes. TCRdb reprocessed the PCR reads with MiXCR, giving one entry per CDR3 protein. The sample yields almost 600,000 distinct CDR3 sequences, about a quarter seen once. Specimen: PBMCs, collected before TCRalphabeta/CD19-depleted stem cell transplant. These receptors all come from a boy less than two years old with Wiskott-Aldrich syndrome, due to receive a stem cell transplant.

In its sample, this clonotype was seen a few times. The rearrangement links TRBV20-1 to TRBJ2-4, with D tentatively TRBD1 (7 bases). Germline loops: CDR1 DFQATT, CDR2 SNEGSKA (reference sequence). V lost 4 bases, J lost 2 bases, and 15 bases lay in between. The CDR3 loop spans 15 amino acids. For the CDR3, the DNA is TGCAGTGCTATATATGGAGGGGGCTCCAAAAACATTCAGTACTTC. It specifies CSAIYGGGSKNIQYF.

This clonotype was picked up a small number of times. This rearrangement joins TRBV29-1 to TRBJ1-4; weak D call: TRBD1 (5 bases). Germline V lookup: CDR1 SQVTM, CDR2 ANQGSEA. CDR3 length equals 13 residues. V was trimmed by 8 bases and J by 7 bases, leaving 17 bases between them. This chain's CDR3 is CSFRGRQGEKLFF. The CDR3 bases are TGCAGCTTTAGAGGCCGGCAGGGTGAAAAACTGTTTTTT.

This rearrangement joins TRBV7-6 to TRBJ2-1, with TRBD2 identical over 10 bases. Germline lookup yields CDR1 SGHVS and CDR2 FNYEAQ. V shed 4 bases and J 4 bases; nucleotides not matched to a gene: 10. CDR3 length equals 17 residues. Here the CDR3 DNA reads TGTGCCAGCAGCTCCCCTAGCGGGAGTACGTTTTACAATGAGCAGTTCTTC. Protein sequence: CASSSPSGSTFYNEQFF.

There are a few counts of this clonotype. The rearrangement uses TRBV20-1 and TRBJ2-3; D not resolved. Germline V lookup: CDR1 DFQATT, CDR2 SNEGSKA (reference sequence). The CDR3 extends over 13 amino acids. Trimming shortened V by 6 bases and J by 5 bases, and 15 bases separated the two germline ends. CDR3 sequence (DNA): TGCAGTGCCGAAGTTAGTTCCGGAGATACGCAGTATTTT. It yields the protein CSAEVSSGDTQYF.

This clonotype was seen a few times. The chain has TRBV5-1 and TRBJ2-1; no definite D call. Between the trimmed V and J ends, which lost 0 bases and 8 bases, there was a span of 6 bases. CDR3 size: 12 residues. In germline, CDR1 is SGHRS, CDR2 YFSETQ. CDR3 sequence: CASSLDRYEQFF. The CDR3 DNA sequence: TGCGCCAGCAGCTTGGATCGCTATGAGCAGTTCTTC. The complete variable domain, with remaining parts taken from reference TRBV5-1 and TRBJ2-1, reads KAGVTQTPRYLIKTRGQQVTLSCSPISGHRSVSWYQQTPGQGLQFLFEYFSETQRNKGNFPGRFSGRQFSNSRSEMNVSTLELGDSALYLCASSLDRYEQFFGPGTRLTVL.